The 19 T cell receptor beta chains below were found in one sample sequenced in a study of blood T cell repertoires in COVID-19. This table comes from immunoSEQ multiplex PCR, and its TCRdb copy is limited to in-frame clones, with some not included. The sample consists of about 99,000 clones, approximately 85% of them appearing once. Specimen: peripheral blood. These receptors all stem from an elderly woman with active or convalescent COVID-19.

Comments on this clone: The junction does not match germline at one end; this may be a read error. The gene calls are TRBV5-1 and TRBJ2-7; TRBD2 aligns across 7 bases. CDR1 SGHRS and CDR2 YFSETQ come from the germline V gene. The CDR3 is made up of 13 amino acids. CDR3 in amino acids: CASTLRAGDEQYF. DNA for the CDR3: TGTGCCAGCACCCTTCGGGCGGGAGACGAGCAGTACTTC.

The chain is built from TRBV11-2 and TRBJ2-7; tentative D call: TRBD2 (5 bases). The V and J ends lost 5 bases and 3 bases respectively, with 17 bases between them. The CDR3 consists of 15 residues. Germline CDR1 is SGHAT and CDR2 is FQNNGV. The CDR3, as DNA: TGTGCCAGCAGCCTCATCGGGATAGCTGGCTACGAGCAGTACTTC. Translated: CASSLIGIAGYEQYF.

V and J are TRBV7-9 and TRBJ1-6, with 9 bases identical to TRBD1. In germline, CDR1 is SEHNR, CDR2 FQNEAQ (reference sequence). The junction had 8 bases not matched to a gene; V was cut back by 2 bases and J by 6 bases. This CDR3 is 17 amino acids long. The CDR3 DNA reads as TGTGCCAGCAGCTTACCAAAGAGGACAGGGGTTAATTCACCCCTCCACTTT. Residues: CASSLPKRTGVNSPLHF.

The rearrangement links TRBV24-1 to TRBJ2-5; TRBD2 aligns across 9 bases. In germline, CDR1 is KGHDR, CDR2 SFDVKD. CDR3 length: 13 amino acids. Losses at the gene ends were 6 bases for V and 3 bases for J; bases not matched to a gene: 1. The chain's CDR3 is CATSLAGEETQYF. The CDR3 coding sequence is TGTGCCACCAGTTTAGCGGGAGAAGAGACCCAGTACTTC.

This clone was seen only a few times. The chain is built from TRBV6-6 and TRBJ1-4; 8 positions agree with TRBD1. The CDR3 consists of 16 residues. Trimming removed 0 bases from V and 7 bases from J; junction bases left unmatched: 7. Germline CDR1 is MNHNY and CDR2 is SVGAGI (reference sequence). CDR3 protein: CASSYSLGQGGEKLFF. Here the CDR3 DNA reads TGTGCCAGCAGTTACTCGTTAGGACAGGGAGGTGAAAAACTGTTTTTT.

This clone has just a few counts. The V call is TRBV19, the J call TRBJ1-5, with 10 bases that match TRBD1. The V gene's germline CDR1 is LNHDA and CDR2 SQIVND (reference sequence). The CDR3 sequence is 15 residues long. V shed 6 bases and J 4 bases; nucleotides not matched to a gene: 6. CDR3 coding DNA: TGTGCCAGTAGAACCGGGACAGGGGAAAATCAGCCCCAGCATTTT. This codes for CASRTGTGENQPQHF.

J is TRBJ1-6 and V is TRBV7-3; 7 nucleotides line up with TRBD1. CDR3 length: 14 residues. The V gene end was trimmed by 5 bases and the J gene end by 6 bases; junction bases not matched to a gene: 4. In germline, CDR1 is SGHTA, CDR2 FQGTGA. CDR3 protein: CASSRSGGNSPLHF. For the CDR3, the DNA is TGTGCCAGCAGCCGGTCAGGGGGTAATTCACCCCTCCACTTT.

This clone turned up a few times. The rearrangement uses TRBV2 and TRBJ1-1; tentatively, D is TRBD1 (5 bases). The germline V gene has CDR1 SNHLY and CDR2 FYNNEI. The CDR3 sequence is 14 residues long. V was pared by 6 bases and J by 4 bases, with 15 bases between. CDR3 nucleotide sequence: TGTGCCAGCAGCCCTAGGCGACAGACCACTGAAGCTTTCTTT. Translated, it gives CASSPRRQTTEAFF.

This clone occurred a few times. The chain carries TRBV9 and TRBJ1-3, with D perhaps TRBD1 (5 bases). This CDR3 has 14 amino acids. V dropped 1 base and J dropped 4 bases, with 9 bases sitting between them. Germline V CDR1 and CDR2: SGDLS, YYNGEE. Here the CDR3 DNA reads TGTGCCAGCAGCGTAAGGGGTACGGGAAACACCATATATTTT. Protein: CASSVRGTGNTIYF.

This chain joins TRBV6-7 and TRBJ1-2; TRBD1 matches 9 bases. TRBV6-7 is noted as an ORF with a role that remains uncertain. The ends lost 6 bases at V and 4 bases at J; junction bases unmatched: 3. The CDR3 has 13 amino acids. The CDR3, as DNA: TGTGCCAGCAGACCGACAGGGGGCTATGGCTACACCTTC. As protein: CASRPTGGYGYTF.

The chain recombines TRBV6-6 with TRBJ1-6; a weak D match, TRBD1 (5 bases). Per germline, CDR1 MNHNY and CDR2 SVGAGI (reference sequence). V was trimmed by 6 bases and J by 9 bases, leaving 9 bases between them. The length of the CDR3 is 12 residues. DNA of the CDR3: TGTGCCAGCAGGCTTAGGGGTTCACCCCTCCACTTT. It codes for CASRLRGSPLHF.

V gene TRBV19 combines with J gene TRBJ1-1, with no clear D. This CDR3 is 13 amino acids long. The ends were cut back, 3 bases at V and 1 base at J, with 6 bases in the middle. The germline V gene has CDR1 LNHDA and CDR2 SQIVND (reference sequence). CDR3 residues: CASSMKPNTEAFF. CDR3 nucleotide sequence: TGTGCCAGTAGTATGAAGCCGAACACTGAAGCTTTCTTT.

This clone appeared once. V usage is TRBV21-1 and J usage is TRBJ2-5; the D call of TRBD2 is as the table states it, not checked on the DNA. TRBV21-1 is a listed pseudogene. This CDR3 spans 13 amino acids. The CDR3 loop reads CASSFSGGETQYF. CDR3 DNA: TGTGCCAGCAGCTTCTCGGGGGGAGAGACCCAGTACTTC.

CDR3 nucleotide sequence: TGTGCCATCAGTCCCTCGGCAGGGGAAAAACTGTTTTTT. This gives the protein CAISPSAGEKLFF. The rearrangement uses TRBV10-3 and TRBJ1-4, with a tentative D call TRBD1 (5 bases). The CDR3 covers 13 residues. CDR1 and CDR2 from the germline V gene are ENHRY and SYGVKD. V lost 5 bases and J lost 8, with 12 bases in between.

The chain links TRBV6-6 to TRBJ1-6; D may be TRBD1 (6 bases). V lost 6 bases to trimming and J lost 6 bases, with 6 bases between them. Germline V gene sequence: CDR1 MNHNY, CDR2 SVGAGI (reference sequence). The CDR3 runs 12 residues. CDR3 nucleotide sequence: TGTGCCAGCAGCAGGGGTAATTCACCCCTCCACTTT. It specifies CASSRGNSPLHF.

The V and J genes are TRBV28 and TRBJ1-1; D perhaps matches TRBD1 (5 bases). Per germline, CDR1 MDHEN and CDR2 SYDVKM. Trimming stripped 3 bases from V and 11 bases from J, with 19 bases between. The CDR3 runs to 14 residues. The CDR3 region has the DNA TGTGCCAGCAGTTTGGAGGGCGGCGGGGGTCGGGCTTTCTTT. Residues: CASSLEGGGGRAFF.

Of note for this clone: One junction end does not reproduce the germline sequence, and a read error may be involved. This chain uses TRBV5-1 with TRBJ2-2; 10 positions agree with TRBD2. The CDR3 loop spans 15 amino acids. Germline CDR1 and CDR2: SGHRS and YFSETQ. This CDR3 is CASSFLAGVGGELFF. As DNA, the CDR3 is TGTGCCAGCAGCTTTCTAGCGGGAGTAGGTGGGGAGCTGTTTTTT.

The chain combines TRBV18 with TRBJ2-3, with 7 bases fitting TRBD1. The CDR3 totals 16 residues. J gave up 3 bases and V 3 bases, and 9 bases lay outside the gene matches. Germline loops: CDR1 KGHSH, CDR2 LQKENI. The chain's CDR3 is CASSPSTGKGTDTQYF. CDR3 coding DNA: TGTGCCAGCTCACCTTCGACAGGGAAAGGAACAGATACGCAGTATTTT.

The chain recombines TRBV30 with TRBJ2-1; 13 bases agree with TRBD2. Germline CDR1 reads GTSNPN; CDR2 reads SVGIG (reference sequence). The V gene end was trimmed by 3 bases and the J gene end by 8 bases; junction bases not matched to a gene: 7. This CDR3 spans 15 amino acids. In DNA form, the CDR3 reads TGTGCCTGGAGACTCGGGACTAGCGGGATCTATGAGCAGTTCTTC. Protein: CAWRLGTSGIYEQFF.